Each of the 26 T cell receptor beta chains below was sequenced from the same sample in a study of CD4 and CD8 cells across lung adenocarcinoma regions. In TCRdb, the PCR reads were re-called with MiXCR into one record per CDR3 protein. The sample lists over 8,500 distinct CDR3 sequences, approximately 50% occurring once. Source material: CD8+ T cells from the margin of a lung tumor. The receptors here all came from a male donor with lung adenocarcinoma. The CD4 and CD8 labels of this study may be unreliable.

On this clonotype itself: At one end the junction does not follow the germline gene, possibly because of a read error. This chain links TRBV10-3 with TRBJ2-5, with 8 positions matching TRBD2. The V gene's germline CDR1 is ENHRY and CDR2 SYGVKD. CDR3 length: 14 amino acids. The CDR3 loop is CAGSGGFGEETQYF. The CDR3, as DNA: TGTGCGGGGAGCGGGGGTTTTGGGGAAGAGACGCAGTACTTC.

About this clonotype itself: Its ends do not fully match the called genes, so a read error is possible. The chain couples TRBV6-1 to TRBJ2-4; tentatively, D is TRBD1 or TRBD2 (7 bases each). The CDR3 extends over 14 amino acids. Per germline, CDR1 MNHNS and CDR2 SASEGT. CDR3 nucleotide sequence: TGTGGCAGCAGGGGGGGGTGTGCCACAAATACTCAGTATTTC. Translated: CGSRGGCATNTQYF.

This chain links TRBV10-2 with TRBJ2-4, with D perhaps TRBD1 or TRBD2 (6 bases each). Germline V lookup: CDR1 WSHSY, CDR2 SAAADI. CDR3 length: 14 residues. As DNA, the CDR3 is TGCGCGGGGAGCGGGTGGCGGGACAAAGACACTCAGTACTTC. Its protein product is CAGSGWRDKDTQYF.

The chain has TRBV10-1 and TRBJ2-1; 9 nucleotides match TRBD1. The CDR3 has 14 amino acids. The ends lost 8 bases at V and 0 bases at J; junction bases unmatched: 2. The germline V gene encodes CDR1 WNHNN and CDR2 SYGVQD (reference sequence). The CDR3 coding sequence is TGCGCCAGCGGGACAGGGAGCTCCTACAATGAGCAGTTCTTC. It yields the protein CASGTGSSYNEQFF.

This clonotype was recorded once. The germline gene is not matched at one end of the junction; a read error may be the cause. This sequence joins TRBV7-2 and TRBJ2-5; possibly TRBD1 or TRBD2 for D (6 bases each). The CDR3 sequence is 15 residues long. CDR1 is SGHTA, CDR2 FQGNSA, per germline. This CDR3 is CARGFGGRDQETQYF. DNA for the CDR3: TGTGCCAGGGGCTTCGGGGGCCGTGACCAAGAGACCCAGTACTTT.

The V and J genes are TRBV6-1 and TRBJ2-3; no definite D call. The ends were cut back, 6 bases at V and 6 bases at J, with 19 bases in the middle. In germline, CDR1 is MNHNS, CDR2 SASEGT. CDR3 size: 15 residues. The CDR3 sequence: CASRRKAHRTDTQYF. Written as DNA, the CDR3 is TGTGCCAGCAGGCGAAAGGCGCATCGGACGGATACGCAGTATTTT.

The J gene is TRBJ1-4, the V gene TRBV10-1; D not certain. Per the germline V gene, CDR1 is WNHNN and CDR2 is SYGVQD (reference sequence). This CDR3 has 13 residues. The ends were cut back, 7 bases at V and 4 bases at J, with 10 bases in the middle. The CDR3 DNA follows: TGCGCCAGCATGGAAGGAAGTAATGAAAAACTGTTTTTT. Translation gives CASMEGSNEKLFF.

This clonotype came up many times. The gene calls are TRBV6-1 and TRBJ2-4; 8 bases map to TRBD2. J lost 3 bases, V lost 7 bases, and 8 bases had no gene match. Germline lookup yields CDR1 MNHNS and CDR2 SASEGT. The CDR3 has 15 amino acids. The CDR3, as DNA: TGTGCCAGCACCCCCGGGCGGGGGGTCAAAAACATTCAGTACTTC. It codes for CASTPGRGVKNIQYF.

Comment on this clonotype: Compared with germline, one end of the junction differs, possibly owing to a read error. This sequence joins TRBV6-1 and TRBJ2-4; D may match TRBD1 or TRBD2 (6 bases each). The CDR3 extends over 16 amino acids. The germline CDR1 and CDR2 sequences are MNHNS and SASEGT. CDR3: CASSGWGARAKDTQYF. CDR3 coding DNA: TGTGCCAGCAGCGGCTGGGGGGCGAGAGCCAAAGACACTCAGTATTTC.

V is TRBV10-2 and J is TRBJ2-1, with TRBD2 matching over 7 bases. The CDR3 runs 18 residues. Germline V gene sequence: CDR1 WSHSY, CDR2 SAAADI. Trimming took 6 bases from V and 3 from J; bases not matched to a gene: 17. Here the CDR3 DNA reads TGCGCCAGCAGAGCGGGAAAAAAGAGCGGGAAGAACTACAATGAGCAGTTCTTC. Translated, it gives CASRAGKKSGKNYNEQFF.

This CDR3 reads CASSEGTFNTEAFF. The CDR3 nucleotides read TGTGCCAGCAGTGAAGGGACGTTTAACACTGAAGCTTTCTTT. The rearrangement joins TRBV6-1 to TRBJ1-1; D gene unclear. The CDR3 covers 14 residues. Per germline, CDR1 MNHNS and CDR2 SASEGT. V lost 1 base, J lost 2 bases, and 8 bases lay in between.

The gene calls are TRBV6-2 or TRBV6-3 and TRBJ2-1; no definite D call. V was shortened by 6 bases and J by 2 bases, with 17 bases between the two germline ends. The germline gives CDR1 MNHEY, CDR2 SVGEGT. This CDR3 spans 16 amino acids. CDR3 sequence: CASSLQRVGPYNEQFF. The CDR3 DNA follows: TGTGCCAGCAGCCTCCAAAGGGTTGGACCCTACAATGAGCAGTTCTTC.

The table lists this clonotype with a few counts. The chain has TRBV6-1 and TRBJ2-1, with 9 positions matching TRBD1. This CDR3 contains 15 residues. Per the germline V gene, CDR1 is MNHNS and CDR2 is SASEGT. J lost 12 bases, V lost 6 bases, and 15 bases had no gene match. CDR3 residues: CASSEGTGTAYRQFF. CDR3 nucleotide sequence: TGTGCCAGCAGCGAGGGGACAGGGACTGCCTACAGGCAGTTCTTC.

The chain joins TRBV12-3 or TRBV12-4 to TRBJ1-4; 7 bases are shared with TRBD1. The CDR3 runs to 15 residues. The trim removed 5 bases at V and 2 bases at J, leaving 5 bases unmatched. CDR3: CASSRGDSTNEKLFF. The DNA for the CDR3 is TGTGCCAGCAGTCGTGGGGACAGTACTAATGAAAAACTGTTTTTT.

This sequence joins TRBV6-1 and TRBJ2-5, with D perhaps TRBD1 (5 bases). The CDR3 is made up of 14 amino acids. Germline V lookup: CDR1 MNHNS, CDR2 SASEGT. The CDR3 here is CAGSWGRDQETQYF. The CDR3 DNA reads as TGTGCGGGCAGCTGGGGCCGGGACCAAGAGACCCAGTACTTC.

This sequence joins TRBV27 and TRBJ2-4, with D unresolved. Trimming shortened V by 2 bases and J by 8 bases, and 10 bases separated the two germline ends. Germline loops: CDR1 MNHEY, CDR2 SMNVEV (reference sequence). This CDR3 region has 13 residues. The CDR3 coding sequence is TGTGCCAGCAGTTTAGGGCGCTTGGACATTCAGTACTTC. It translates to CASSLGRLDIQYF.

Concerning this clonotype: One end of the junction is discordant with germline, which a read error may explain. The chain combines TRBV6-1 with TRBJ2-1; 9 positions agree with TRBD2. CDR3 size: 15 residues. Germline V lookup: CDR1 MNHNS, CDR2 SASEGT. DNA of the CDR3: TGTGCCAGCACCCTAAGCGGGAGGAAAACTGGGGAGCAGTTTTTT. This sequence encodes CASTLSGRKTGEQFF.

This clonotype ranks as medium-sized. The chain joins TRBV6-1 to TRBJ2-5; D is perhaps TRBD1 (6 bases). The DNA end lines up better with TRBJ2-7; the J call may be wrong. Germline CDR1 is MNHNS and CDR2 is SASEGT. The CDR3 is 14 amino acids. CDR3 DNA: TGTGCCAGCAGTGAAATTAACAGAGGGGGCGAGCAGTACTTC. This encodes CASSEINRGGEQYF.

This clonotype appeared a few times. This chain connects TRBV6-6 to TRBJ1-2; 7 bases are a match to TRBD1. This CDR3 spans 12 amino acids. V lost 8 bases, J lost 6 bases, and 6 bases stayed unmatched. Germline loops: CDR1 MNHNY, CDR2 SVGAGI (reference sequence). CDR3 nucleotides: TGTGCCAGCGAGGGGACAGTTGATGGCTACACCTTC. This translates into CASEGTVDGYTF.

This clonotype was seen just once. The chain is built from TRBV6-1 and TRBJ2-3; 11 nucleotides align to TRBD2. V dropped 4 bases and J dropped 4; count of bases not matched to a gene: 4. The germline V gene has CDR1 MNHNS and CDR2 SASEGT. There are 15 residues in the CDR3. CDR3 sequence: CASSAQLAGADTQYF. Written as DNA, the CDR3 is TGTGCCAGCAGTGCCCAACTAGCGGGAGCAGATACGCAGTATTTT.

The rearrangement links TRBV9 to TRBJ2-1; 9 bases line up with TRBD1. Trimming cost V 4 bases and J 6 bases; bases outside gene matches: 11. The CDR3 length is 16 residues. Per germline, CDR1 SGDLS and CDR2 YYNGEE. The CDR3 protein is CASSLMGQGFPNEQFF. The CDR3, as DNA: TGTGCCAGCAGCTTGATGGGACAGGGTTTTCCCAATGAGCAGTTCTTC.

The chain carries TRBV6-1 and TRBJ2-7; 9 nucleotides match TRBD2. CDR3 length: 15 amino acids. V was clipped by 4 bases and J by 3 bases; unmatched bases: 7. Germline CDR1 is MNHNS and CDR2 is SASEGT. CDR3 loop: CASSGRGTSFYEQYF. CDR3 bases: TGTGCCAGCAGTGGCCGCGGGACTAGCTTCTACGAGCAGTACTTC.

There are a few counts of this clonotype. The chain is built from TRBV6-1 and TRBJ1-5, with 8 bases identical to TRBD1. Per germline, CDR1 MNHNS and CDR2 SASEGT. Trimming took 6 bases from V and 4 from J; bases not matched to a gene: 2. CDR3 length: 13 amino acids. The CDR3 sequence is CASRQGGNQPQHF. Written as DNA, the CDR3 is TGTGCCAGCAGACAGGGGGGTAATCAGCCCCAGCATTTT.

This clonotype was observed a handful of times. This chain links TRBV6-1 with TRBJ2-3; TRBD1 aligns across 10 bases. The CDR3 is 16 residues long. Germline loops: CDR1 MNHNS, CDR2 SASEGT. J was trimmed by 6 bases and V by 6 bases; bases with no gene match: 12. CDR3 sequence reads: CASRGTGDELWDTQYF. Here the CDR3 DNA reads TGTGCCAGCAGGGGGACAGGGGATGAACTTTGGGATACGCAGTATTTT.

J is TRBJ2-2 and V is TRBV6-1, with TRBD2 as a possible D gene (6 bases). Germline V gene sequence: CDR1 MNHNS, CDR2 SASEGT. V was shortened by 0 bases and J by 16 bases, with 18 bases between the two germline ends. This CDR3 contains 14 residues. The CDR3 region has the DNA TGTGCCAGCAGTGAAGCCCCGGGTGGCGGGGCGCAGTTTTTT. Translation: CASSEAPGGGAQFF.

The chain combines TRBV6-1 with TRBJ2-6; D remains unclear. The germline V gene encodes CDR1 MNHNS and CDR2 SASEGT. Trimming removed 7 bases at V and 2 bases at J, with 9 bases between. CDR3 length equals 14 residues. The DNA of the CDR3 is TGTGCCAGCACGACGCCCCCTGGGGCCAACGTCCTGACTTTC. It translates to CASTTPPGANVLTF.